These 9 T cell receptor beta chains were sequenced from one sample in a study of CD8 T cells in Susac syndrome. RNA, at about 0.45 to 1 ug, was reverse transcribed with random hexamers. From the immunoSEQ multiplex PCR reads, TCRdb called clonotypes with MiXCR, one entry per CDR3 protein. The profile shows fewer than 140,000 distinct CDR3 sequences, approximately 93% of them singletons. The specimen sequenced was CD8+ T cells from PBMCs. These receptors were taken from a human donor with Susac syndrome.

J is TRBJ2-5 and V is TRBV7-9; no clear D gene. The CDR3 has 19 residues. Germline CDR1 and CDR2: SEHNR and FQNEAQ (reference sequence). V was shortened by 2 bases and J by 3 bases, with 25 bases between the two germline ends. DNA of the CDR3: TGTGCCAGCAGCTTACCCCCGACTGAACTCAGTAATGAGAAAGAGACCCAGTACTTC. It is translated as CASSLPPTELSNEKETQYF.

This clonotype has a single count. The chain is built from TRBV6-5 and TRBJ2-5; weak D call: TRBD2 (6 bases). The CDR3 has 15 amino acids. The germline CDR1 and CDR2 sequences are MNHEY and SVGAGI. Trimming removed 0 bases at V and 5 bases at J, with 13 bases between. The CDR3 region has the DNA TGTGCCAGCAGTTACTCGGGAGGTAGTGAGGAGACCCAGTACTTC. Protein product: CASSYSGGSEETQYF.

The chain combines TRBV2 with TRBJ2-7; 7 bases match TRBD1. Per the germline V gene, CDR1 is SNHLY and CDR2 is FYNNEI. Unmatched junction bases numbered 5, after V lost 6 bases and J lost 3 bases. The CDR3 runs to 13 residues. The CDR3 region has the DNA TGTGCCAGCAGGGGGACAGAGAACTACGAGCAGTACTTC. As protein: CASRGTENYEQYF.

The chain links TRBV27 to TRBJ2-1; D remains unclear. CDR1 is MNHEY, CDR2 SMNVEV, per germline (reference sequence). The CDR3 has 14 residues. The V end was cut by 2 bases, the J end by 5 bases, with 10 bases between. The CDR3 loop reads CASSLGSTHNEQFF. CDR3 in DNA: TGTGCCAGCAGTTTAGGTTCAACCCACAATGAGCAGTTCTTC.

V and J are TRBV25-1 and TRBJ1-1; D is possibly TRBD1 (5 bases). Looked up from germline, CDR1 is MGHDK and CDR2 is SYGVNS. The CDR3 spans 15 residues. V lost 0 bases and J 2 bases, leaving 10 bases between the germline ends. The CDR3 DNA follows: TGTGCCAGCAGTGAATATTCCGGGACCAACACTGAAGCTTTCTTT. Its translation: CASSEYSGTNTEAFF.

V is TRBV29-1 and J is TRBJ2-5, with TRBD1 as a possible D gene (5 bases). The V end lost 6 bases, the J end lost 3 bases, and 11 bases lay between the germline ends. From germline, CDR1 is SQVTM and CDR2 ANQGSEA. CDR3 length: 12 amino acids. CDR3 protein: CSVGHPKETQYF. CDR3 DNA: TGCAGCGTCGGACATCCGAAAGAGACCCAGTACTTC.

V usage is TRBV6-6 and J usage is TRBJ2-5, with D uncertain. The CDR3 is 12 residues long. Between the trimmed V and J ends, which lost 6 bases and 1 base, there was a span of 6 bases. Germline V lookup: CDR1 MNHNY, CDR2 SVGAGI (reference sequence). The CDR3 protein is CASSKIQETQYF. The CDR3 nucleotides read TGTGCCAGCAGCAAGATCCAAGAGACCCAGTACTTC.

This chain links TRBV6-5 with TRBJ1-5; 8 bases match TRBD1. CDR3 length: 14 amino acids. Germline V gene data show CDR1 as MNHEY and CDR2 as SVGAGI. V shed 6 bases, J shed 5 bases, and the junction held 6 bases outside the gene matches. CDR3 nucleotide sequence: TGTGCCAGCAGGGGCGGACAGGGTTATCAGCCCCAGCATTTT. It codes for CASRGGQGYQPQHF.

J is TRBJ2-5 and V is TRBV7-9, with 12 bases aligning to TRBD1. The CDR3 spans 15 residues. Germline V CDR1 and CDR2: SEHNR, FQNEAQ (reference sequence). V lost 6 bases to trimming and J lost 4 bases; unmatched junction nucleotides: 6. The CDR3 loop reads CASSYRDRGPETQYF. The CDR3 nucleotides read TGTGCCAGCAGTTACCGGGACAGGGGGCCAGAGACCCAGTACTTC.